Below, 5 T cell receptor beta chains from the same sample are listed, as sequenced in a study of blood T cell repertoires in COVID-19. Profiling relied on immunoSEQ multiplex PCR, and the TCRdb table lists in-frame clones only, not all of them. The data show approximately 110,000 clones, around 90% seen once. The sample comprised peripheral blood. The source is a woman between 45 and 65 years old with active or convalescent COVID-19.

V usage is TRBV18 and J usage is TRBJ1-1; D not resolved. This CDR3 region has 14 residues. Germline assignment: CDR1 KGHSH and CDR2 LQKENI. Trimming removed 3 bases at V and 3 bases at J, with 11 bases between. The CDR3 sequence is CASSPSLGDTEAFF. CDR3 bases: TGTGCCAGCTCACCTTCGCTGGGCGACACTGAAGCTTTCTTT.

V gene TRBV2 combines with J gene TRBJ2-1, with 7 positions matching TRBD2. V was pared by 8 bases and J by 7 bases, with 8 bases of the junction left unmatched. CDR1 is SNHLY and CDR2 is FYNNEI in the germline V gene. This CDR3 contains 13 residues. The CDR3 is CASGEGRWNEQFF. DNA of the CDR3: TGTGCCAGCGGGGAGGGCAGATGGAATGAGCAGTTCTTC. Complete variable domain (other parts from reference TRBV2 and TRBJ2-1): EPEVTQTPSHQVTQMGQEVILRCVPISNHLYFYWYRQILGQKVEFLVSFYNNEISEKSEIFDDQFSVERPDGSNFTLKIRSTKLEDSAMYFCASGEGRWNEQFFGPGTRLTVL.

V and J are TRBV7-3 and TRBJ2-2; 8 positions agree with TRBD2. CDR1 is SGHTA, CDR2 FQGTGA, per germline. The CDR3 covers 15 residues. With 4 bases clipped from V and 7 bases from J, the junction kept 8 bases outside the gene matches. CDR3: CASSSNAGTSGELFF. The CDR3 DNA reads as TGTGCCAGCAGCTCGAATGCCGGGACTAGCGGGGAGCTGTTTTTT.

V and J are TRBV6-6 and TRBJ2-3; possibly TRBD2 for D (5 bases). Germline-derived CDR1 and CDR2 are MNHNY and SVGAGI (reference sequence). Trimming left V 0 bases short and J 5 bases short, with 6 bases between. The length of the CDR3 is 13 residues. The CDR3 DNA is TGTGCCAGCAGTTACTCGGGAGTAGATACGCAGTATTTT. The encoded protein is CASSYSGVDTQYF.

The chain uses TRBV30 and TRBJ2-1; D is possibly TRBD2 (5 bases). This CDR3 region has 15 residues. The germline gives CDR1 GTSNPN, CDR2 SVGIG (reference sequence). Trimming left V 0 bases short and J 3 bases short, with 12 bases between. For the CDR3, the DNA is TGTGCCTGGAGTGTAAGAGCGGCAGGCTACAATGAGCAGTTCTTC. It codes for CAWSVRAAGYNEQFF.